One sample yielded the 4 T cell receptor beta chains listed below, sequenced in a study of OX40 agonist ivuxolimab in advanced cancers. Generated by immunoSEQ multiplex PCR, the TCRdb table keeps only in-frame clones and is missing some. The sample lists over 30,000 clones, roughly four fifths occurring once. The input for sequencing was CD4+ or CD8+ T cells sorted from blood, taken in a trial of the OX40 agonist ivuxolimab. These receptors came from an adult with an advanced solid tumor such as melanoma, head and neck, liver or kidney cancer.

The V and J genes are TRBV9 and TRBJ2-6; the D is unclear. Germline V lookup: CDR1 SGDLS, CDR2 YYNGEE. V was clipped by 0 bases and J by 0 bases, with 4 bases between them. The CDR3 is 15 residues long. CDR3 in DNA: TGTGCCAGCAGCGTAGGCCCCTCTGGGGCCAACGTCCTGACTTTC. Residues: CASSVGPSGANVLTF.

The CDR3 nucleotides are TGCGCCAGCAGCTTGGCGGGAGCGGGCTACGAGCAGTACTTC. It specifies CASSLAGAGYEQYF. The chain carries TRBV5-1 and TRBJ2-5, with a possible D match to TRBD2 (6 bases). The assigned J gene may be wrong: the sequence end matches TRBJ2-7 better. Germline V gene data show CDR1 as SGHRS and CDR2 as YFSETQ. CDR3 length equals 14 residues.

This chain joins TRBV21-1 and TRBJ2-5; the DNA was not used to check the table's D call, TRBD2. TRBV21-1 represents a pseudogene. The CDR3 contains 14 residues. CDR3 protein: CASSTPSGSETQYF. DNA of the CDR3: TGTGCCAGCAGCACTCCTAGCGGGAGTGAGACCCAGTACTTC.

V and J are TRBV5-1 and TRBJ1-3; D call uncertain. Trimming removed 4 bases at V and 3 bases at J, with 14 bases between. Germline V gene sequence: CDR1 SGHRS, CDR2 YFSETQ. CDR3 size: 15 residues. The DNA for the CDR3 is TGCGCCAGCAGCCTTGGCGGGAGGAGTGGAAACACCATATATTTT. It encodes CASSLGGRSGNTIYF.